The T cell receptor (beta chain) under discussion was sequenced for a study of T cell responses to AZD1222 COVID-19 vaccine. Study-wide context: Combined were second doses at about 4 or about 12 weeks. Study observations and caveats: At study baseline, merely several AZD1222 recipients were seropositive. It should be noted that donors were predominantly white British and more often female, and clonal diversity was possibly underestimated.

Sequencing was performed with immunoSEQ multiplex PCR; in TCRdb, only in-frame clones are kept and a portion is missing. In the table there are 110,000 to 150,000 clones, about 90% of which are singletons. Concerning this clone: What it recognizes is unknown.

The specimen was peripheral blood, collected on day 0 of AZD1222 vaccination. The sequence was collected from an adult in good health.

CDR3 region: CASSQDRGHIYEQYF. The CDR3 DNA reads as TGCGCCAGCAGCCAAGACAGGGGGCATATCTACGAGCAGTACTTC. V and J are TRBV4-3 and TRBJ2-7; the match to TRBD1 covers 8 bases. CDR3 size: 15 residues. The germline CDR1 and CDR2 sequences are LGHNA and YSLEER. Trimming cost V 0 bases and J 3 bases; bases outside gene matches: 4.